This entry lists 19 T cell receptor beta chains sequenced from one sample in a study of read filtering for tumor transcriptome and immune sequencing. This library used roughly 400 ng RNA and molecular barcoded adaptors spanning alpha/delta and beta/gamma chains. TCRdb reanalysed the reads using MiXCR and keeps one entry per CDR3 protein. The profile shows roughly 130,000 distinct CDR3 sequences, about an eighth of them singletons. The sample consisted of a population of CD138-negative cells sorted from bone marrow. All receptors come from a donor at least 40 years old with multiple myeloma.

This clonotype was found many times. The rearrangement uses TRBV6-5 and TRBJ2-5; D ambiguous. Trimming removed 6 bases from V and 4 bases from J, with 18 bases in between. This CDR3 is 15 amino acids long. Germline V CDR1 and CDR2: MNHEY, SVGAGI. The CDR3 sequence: CASRPSYERGETQYF. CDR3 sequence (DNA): TGTGCCAGCAGACCCTCCTACGAACGAGGAGAGACCCAGTACTTC.

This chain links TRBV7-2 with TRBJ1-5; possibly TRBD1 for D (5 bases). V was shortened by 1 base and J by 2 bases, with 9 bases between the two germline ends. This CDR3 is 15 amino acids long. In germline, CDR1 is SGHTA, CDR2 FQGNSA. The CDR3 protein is CASSLVGGGNQPQHF. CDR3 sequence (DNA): TGTGCCAGCAGCTTAGTGGGGGGGGGCAATCAGCCCCAGCATTTT.

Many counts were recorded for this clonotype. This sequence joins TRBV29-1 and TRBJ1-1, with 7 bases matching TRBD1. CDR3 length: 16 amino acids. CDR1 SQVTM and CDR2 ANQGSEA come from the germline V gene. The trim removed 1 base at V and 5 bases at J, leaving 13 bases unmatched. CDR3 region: CSVEGGSRGVDTEAFF. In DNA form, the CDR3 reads TGCAGCGTTGAAGGAGGAAGCAGGGGGGTGGATACTGAAGCTTTCTTT.

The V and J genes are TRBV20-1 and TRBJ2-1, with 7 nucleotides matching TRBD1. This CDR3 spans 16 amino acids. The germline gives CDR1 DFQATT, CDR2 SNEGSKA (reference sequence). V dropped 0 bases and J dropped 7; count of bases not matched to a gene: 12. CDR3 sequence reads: CSARDPRQGAGNEQFF. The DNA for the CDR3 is TGCAGTGCTAGAGATCCCAGACAGGGAGCAGGGAATGAGCAGTTCTTC.

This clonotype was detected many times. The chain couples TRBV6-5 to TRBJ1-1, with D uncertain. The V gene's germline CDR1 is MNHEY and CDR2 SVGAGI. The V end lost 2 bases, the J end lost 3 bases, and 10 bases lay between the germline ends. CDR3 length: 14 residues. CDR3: CASSYGRRYTEAFF. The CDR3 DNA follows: TGTGCCAGCAGTTACGGGAGAAGGTACACTGAAGCTTTCTTT.

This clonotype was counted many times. The CDR3 sequence is CASSLAPRTSGSMQYF. The DNA for the CDR3 is TGTGCCAGCAGCTTAGCTCCGAGGACTAGCGGGAGTATGCAGTACTTC. This chain connects TRBV7-2 to TRBJ2-7; the match to TRBD2 covers 13 bases. V lost 0 bases to trimming and J lost 9 bases; unmatched junction nucleotides: 8. Looked up from germline, CDR1 is SGHTA and CDR2 is FQGNSA. The CDR3 covers 16 residues.

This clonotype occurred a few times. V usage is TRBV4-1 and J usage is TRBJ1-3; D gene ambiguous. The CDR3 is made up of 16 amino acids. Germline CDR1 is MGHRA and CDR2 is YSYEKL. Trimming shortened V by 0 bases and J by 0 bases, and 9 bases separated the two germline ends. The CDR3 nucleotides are TGCGCCAGCAGCCAAGAAACACCGTACTCTGGAAACACCATATATTTT. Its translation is CASSQETPYSGNTIYF.

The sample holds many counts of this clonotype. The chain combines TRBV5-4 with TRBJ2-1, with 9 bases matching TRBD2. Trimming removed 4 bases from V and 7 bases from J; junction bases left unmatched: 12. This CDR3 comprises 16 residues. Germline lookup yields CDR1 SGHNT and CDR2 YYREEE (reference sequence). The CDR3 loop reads CASSLDPGLAENEQFF. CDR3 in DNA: TGTGCCAGCAGCCTGGACCCGGGACTAGCTGAAAATGAGCAGTTCTTC.

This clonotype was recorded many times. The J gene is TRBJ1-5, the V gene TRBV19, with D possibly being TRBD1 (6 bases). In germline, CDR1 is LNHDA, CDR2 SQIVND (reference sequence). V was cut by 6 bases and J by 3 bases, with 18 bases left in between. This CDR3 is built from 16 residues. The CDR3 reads CASRVGAWDFNQPQHF. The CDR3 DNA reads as TGTGCCAGTAGGGTGGGGGCTTGGGACTTCAATCAGCCCCAGCATTTT.

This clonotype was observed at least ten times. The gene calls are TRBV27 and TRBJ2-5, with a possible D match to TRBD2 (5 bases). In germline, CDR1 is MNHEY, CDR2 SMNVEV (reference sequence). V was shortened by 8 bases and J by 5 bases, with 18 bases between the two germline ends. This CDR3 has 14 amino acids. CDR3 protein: CASRAREGLETQYF. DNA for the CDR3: TGTGCCAGCCGTGCTCGGGAAGGCCTTGAGACCCAGTACTTC.

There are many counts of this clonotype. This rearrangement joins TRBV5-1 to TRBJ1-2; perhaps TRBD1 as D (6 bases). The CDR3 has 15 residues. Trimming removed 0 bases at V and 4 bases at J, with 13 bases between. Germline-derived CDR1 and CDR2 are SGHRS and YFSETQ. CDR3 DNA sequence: TGCGCCAGCAGCTTGGCCTCGACAGGAGGCTATGGCTACACCTTC. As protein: CASSLASTGGYGYTF. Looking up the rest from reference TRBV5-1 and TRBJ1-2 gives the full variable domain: KAGVTQTPRYLIKTRGQQVTLSCSPISGHRSVSWYQQTPGQGLQFLFEYFSETQRNKGNFPGRFSGRQFSNSRSEMNVSTLELGDSALYLCASSLASTGGYGYTFGSGTRLTVV.

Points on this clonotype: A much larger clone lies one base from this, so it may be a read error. The CDR3 region has the DNA TGCAGTGCTAGTGATTTCCGTGGACTAGGACCAGATACGCAGTATTTT. Protein: CSASDFRGLGPDTQYF. V is TRBV20-1 and J is TRBJ2-3; TRBD2 matches 7 bases. The CDR3 contains 16 residues. V lost 3 bases to trimming and J lost 4 bases; unmatched junction nucleotides: 13. Germline lookup yields CDR1 DFQATT and CDR2 SNEGSKA (reference sequence).

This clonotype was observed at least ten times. The CDR3 DNA sequence: TGTGCCAGCAGCCAAGTGGGGCGCAATGAGCAGTTCTTC. The encoded protein is CASSQVGRNEQFF. This chain joins TRBV3-1 and TRBJ2-1; possibly TRBD1 for D (5 bases). Deletions cut 1 base from V and 6 bases from J, with 7 bases between. CDR1 is LGHDT and CDR2 is YNNKEL in the germline V gene (reference sequence). This CDR3 is built from 13 residues.

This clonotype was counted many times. In nucleotides, the CDR3 is TGTGCCAGCAGCGGGAGTAGACTAGCGGGAGGGTACAATGAGCAGTTCTTC. This translates into CASSGSRLAGGYNEQFF. The gene calls are TRBV7-9 and TRBJ2-1; 14 nucleotides agree with TRBD2. The J segment lost 4 bases and the V segment lost 5 bases, leaving 7 bases of the junction unmatched. The V gene's germline CDR1 is SEHNR and CDR2 FQNEAQ (reference sequence). CDR3 size: 17 residues.

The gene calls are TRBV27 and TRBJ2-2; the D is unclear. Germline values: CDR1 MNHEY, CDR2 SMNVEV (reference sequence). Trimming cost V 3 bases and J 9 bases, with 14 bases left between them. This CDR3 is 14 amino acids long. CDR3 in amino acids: CASSLVPQVRELFF. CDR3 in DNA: TGTGCCAGCAGTTTGGTTCCTCAGGTTAGGGAGCTGTTTTTT.

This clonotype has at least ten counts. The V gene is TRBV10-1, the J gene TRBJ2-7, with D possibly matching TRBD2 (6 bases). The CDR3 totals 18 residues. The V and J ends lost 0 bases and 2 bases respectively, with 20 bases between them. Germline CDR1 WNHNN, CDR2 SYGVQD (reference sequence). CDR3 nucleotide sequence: TGCGCCAGCAGTGAGTCCTGGTCCTCGTCGGGAGCAACCTACGAGCAGTACTTC. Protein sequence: CASSESWSSSGATYEQYF.

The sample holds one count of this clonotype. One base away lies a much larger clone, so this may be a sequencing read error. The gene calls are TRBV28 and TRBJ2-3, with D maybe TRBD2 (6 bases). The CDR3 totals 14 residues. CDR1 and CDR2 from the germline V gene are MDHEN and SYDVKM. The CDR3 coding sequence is TGTGCCAGCACTCCGGCCGGGAGTGCAGATACGCAGTGTTTT. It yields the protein CASTPAGSADTQCF. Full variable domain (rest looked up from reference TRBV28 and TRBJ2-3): DVKVTQSSRYLVKRTGEKVFLECVQDMDHENMFWYRQDPGLGLRLIYFSYDVKMKEKGDIPEGYSVSREKKERFSLILESASTNQTSMYLCASTPAGSADTQCFGPGTRLTVL.

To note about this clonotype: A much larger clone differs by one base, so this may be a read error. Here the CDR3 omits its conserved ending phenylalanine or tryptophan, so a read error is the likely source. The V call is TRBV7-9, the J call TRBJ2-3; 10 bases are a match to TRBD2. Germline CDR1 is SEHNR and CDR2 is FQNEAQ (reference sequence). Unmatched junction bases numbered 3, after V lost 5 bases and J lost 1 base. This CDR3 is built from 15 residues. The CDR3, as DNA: TGTGCCAGCAGCGGCGGGACTAGCGGCACAGATACGCAGTATTTA. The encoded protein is CASSGGTSGTDTQYL.

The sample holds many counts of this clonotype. The CDR3 DNA is TGTGCCTGGAGGATGGGGCCCAATGAGCAGTTCTTC. Its translation is CAWRMGPNEQFF. The V gene is TRBV30, the J gene TRBJ2-1; the D gene is possibly TRBD1 (5 bases). Trimming pared 3 bases from V and 6 bases from J, leaving 9 bases between. Germline V gene sequence: CDR1 GTSNPN, CDR2 SVGIG (reference sequence). This CDR3 has 12 residues. Full variable domain (missing parts from reference TRBV30 and TRBJ2-1): SQTIHQWPATLVQPVGSPLSLECTVEGTSNPNLYWYRQAAGRGLQLLFYSVGIGQISSEVPQNLSASRPQDRQFILSSKKLLLSDSGFYLCAWRMGPNEQFFGPGTRLTVL.